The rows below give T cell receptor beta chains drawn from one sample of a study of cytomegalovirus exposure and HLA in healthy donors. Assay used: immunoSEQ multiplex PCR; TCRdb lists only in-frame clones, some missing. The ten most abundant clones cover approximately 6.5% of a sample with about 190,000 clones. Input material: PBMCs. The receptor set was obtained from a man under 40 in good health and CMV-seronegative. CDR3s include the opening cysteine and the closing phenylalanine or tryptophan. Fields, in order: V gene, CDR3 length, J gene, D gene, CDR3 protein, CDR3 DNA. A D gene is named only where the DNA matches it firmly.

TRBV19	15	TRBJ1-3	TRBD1	CASSGTGGSGNTIYF	TGTGCCAGTAGTGGTACAGGGGGTTCTGGAAACACCATATATTTT
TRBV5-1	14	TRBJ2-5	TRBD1	CASSLGQGQETQYF	TGCGCCAGCAGCTTGGGACAGGGCCAAGAGACCCAGTACTTC
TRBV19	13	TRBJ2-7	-	CAVGGGRSYEQYF	TGTGCCGTTGGGGGCGGGAGAAGCTACGAGCAGTACTTC
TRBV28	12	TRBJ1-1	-	CASSSWTVEAFF	TGTGCCAGCAGTTCTTGGACAGTTGAAGCTTTCTTT
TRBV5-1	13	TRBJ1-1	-	CASSTGQNTEAFF	TGCGCCAGCAGCACGGGACAGAACACTGAAGCTTTCTTT
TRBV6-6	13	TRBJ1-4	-	CASRGQTNEKLFF	TGTGCCAGCAGGGGACAAACAAATGAAAAACTGTTTTTT
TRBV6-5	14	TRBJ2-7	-	CASSYGAGAYEQYF	TGTGCCAGCAGTTACGGGGCAGGGGCCTACGAGCAGTACTTC
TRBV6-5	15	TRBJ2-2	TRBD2	CASAASGRNTGELFF	TGTGCCAGCGCCGCTAGCGGGAGAAACACCGGGGAGCTGTTTTTT
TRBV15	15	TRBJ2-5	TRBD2	CATSLRLAGGETQYF	TGTGCCACCAGCTTGAGACTAGCGGGAGGAGAGACCCAGTACTTC
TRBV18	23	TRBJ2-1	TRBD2	CASSPRSLRMLAGSESAYNEQFF	TGTGCCAGCTCACCTAGATCTCTGAGAATGCTAGCGGGCTCAGAGTCGGCCTACAATGAGCAGTTCTTC
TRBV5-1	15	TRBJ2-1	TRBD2	CASSLASGSYNEQFF	TGCGCCAGCAGCTTGGCTAGCGGCTCCTACAATGAGCAGTTCTTC
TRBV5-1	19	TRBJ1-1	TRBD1	CASSWSPHPGQGRSTEAFF	TGCGCCAGCAGCTGGAGCCCTCACCCCGGACAGGGGAGGAGCACTGAAGCTTTCTTT
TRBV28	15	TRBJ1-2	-	CASSYITGYEGGYTF	TGTGCCAGCAGTTATATTACAGGGTATGAAGGCGGCTACACCTTC
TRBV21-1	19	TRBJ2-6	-	CASSHPNRDRISGANVLTF	TGTGCCAGCAGCCACCCGAACCGGGACAGAATATCTGGGGCCAACGTCCTGACTTTC
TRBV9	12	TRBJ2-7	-	CASKGDGYEQYF	TGTGCCAGCAAGGGGGACGGCTACGAGCAGTACTTC
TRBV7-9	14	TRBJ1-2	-	CASGGGSDLYGYTF	TGTGCCAGCGGGGGGGGTAGCGATCTCTATGGCTACACCTTC
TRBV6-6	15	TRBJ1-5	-	CASSYPWTGNQPQHF	TGTGCCAGCAGTTACCCCTGGACAGGCAATCAGCCCCAGCATTTT
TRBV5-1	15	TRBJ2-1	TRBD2	CASSLVWGGADEQFF	TGCGCCAGCAGCTTGGTATGGGGAGGGGCGGATGAGCAGTTCTTC
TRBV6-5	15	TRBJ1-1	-	CASSYLGGLNTEAFF	TGTGCCAGCAGTTACCTGGGGGGTTTGAACACTGAAGCTTTCTTT
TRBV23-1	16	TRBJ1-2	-	CASSQPIGGFNYGYTF	TGCGCCAGCAGTCAACCAATAGGAGGCTTCAACTATGGCTACACCTTC
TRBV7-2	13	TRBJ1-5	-	CASSFGYNQPQHF	TGTGCCAGCAGCTTCGGGTACAATCAGCCCCAGCATTTT
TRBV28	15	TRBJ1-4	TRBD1	CASSSQGASNEKLFF	TGTGCCAGCAGTTCTCAGGGGGCGTCTAATGAAAAACTGTTTTTT
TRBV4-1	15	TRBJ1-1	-	CASSQGSGGRTEAFF	TGCGCCAGCAGCCAAGGTTCGGGGGGGCGCACTGAAGCTTTCTTT
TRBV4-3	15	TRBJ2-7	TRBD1	CASSQGQGIPYEQYF	TGCGCCAGCAGCCAAGGACAGGGGATACCCTACGAGCAGTACTTC
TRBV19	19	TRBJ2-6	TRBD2	CASTLWTSGGARGANVLTF	TGTGCCAGTACCTTGTGGACTAGCGGGGGCGCCCGTGGGGCCAACGTCCTGACTTTC
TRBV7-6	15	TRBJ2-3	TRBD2	CASNLGLAATDTQYF	TGTGCCAGCAACCTAGGACTAGCGGCCACAGATACGCAGTATTTT
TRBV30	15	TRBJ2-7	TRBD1	CAWSPTWTGDNEQYF	TGTGCCTGGAGCCCTACCTGGACAGGAGACAACGAGCAGTACTTC
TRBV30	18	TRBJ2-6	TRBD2	CAWSGVAGGPSGANVLTF	TGTGCCTGGAGTGGGGTAGCGGGAGGGCCTTCCGGGGCCAACGTCCTGACTTTC
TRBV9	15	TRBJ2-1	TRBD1	CASSVLRDRGVEQFF	TGTGCCAGCAGCGTACTCCGGGACAGGGGTGTTGAGCAGTTCTTC
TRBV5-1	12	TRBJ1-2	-	CASSYPGNGYTF	TGCGCCAGCAGCTATCCAGGGAATGGCTACACCTTC
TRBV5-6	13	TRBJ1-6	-	CASSFSQHSPLHF	TGTGCCAGCAGCTTCTCACAGCATTCACCCCTCCACTTT
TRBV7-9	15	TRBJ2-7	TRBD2	CASSLVAGERHEQYF	TGTGCCAGCAGCTTAGTGGCGGGAGAGCGGCACGAGCAGTACTTC
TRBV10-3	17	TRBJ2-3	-	CAIRSSTAPNGKDTQYF	TGTGCCATCAGATCCTCAACTGCCCCGAACGGTAAAGATACGCAGTATTTT
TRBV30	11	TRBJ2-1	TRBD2	CAWTSVHEQFF	TGTGCTTGGACTAGCGTCCATGAGCAGTTCTTC
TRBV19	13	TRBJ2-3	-	CASSIQGTDTQYF	TGTGCCAGTAGTATCCAGGGGACAGATACGCAGTATTTT
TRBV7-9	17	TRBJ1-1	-	CASSLAGEKRMNTEAFF	TGTGCCAGCAGCTTAGCCGGGGAAAAAAGGATGAACACTGAAGCTTTCTTT
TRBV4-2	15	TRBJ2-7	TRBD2	CASSQDLAAPYEQYF	TGTGCCAGCAGCCAAGACCTAGCGGCCCCCTACGAGCAGTACTTC
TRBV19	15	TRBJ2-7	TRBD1	CASGAKDREAYEQYF	TGTGCCAGCGGGGCGAAGGACAGGGAGGCCTACGAGCAGTACTTC
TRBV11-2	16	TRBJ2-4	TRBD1	CASSLDLGQGWNIQYF	TGTGCCAGCAGCTTAGATTTAGGACAGGGGTGGAACATTCAGTACTTC
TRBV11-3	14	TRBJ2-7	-	CASSPERGSYEQYF	TGTGCCAGCAGCCCCGAAAGGGGTTCCTACGAGCAGTACTTC
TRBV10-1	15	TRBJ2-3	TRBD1	CASSRRDRYTDTQYF	TGCGCCAGCAGTCGCCGGGACAGATACACAGATACGCAGTATTTT
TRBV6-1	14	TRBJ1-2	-	CASRFAGSKYGYTF	TGTGCCAGCAGATTTGCGGGGTCCAAGTATGGCTACACCTTC
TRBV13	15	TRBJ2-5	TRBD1	CASSQTGEGQETQYF	TGTGCCAGCAGCCAAACAGGGGAAGGACAAGAGACCCAGTACTTC
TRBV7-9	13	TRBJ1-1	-	CASSSMVNTEAFF	TGTGCCAGCAGCTCTATGGTGAACACTGAAGCTTTCTTT
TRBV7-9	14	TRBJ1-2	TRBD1	CASSLEGTDNGYTF	TGTGCCAGCAGCTTGGAAGGGACAGATAATGGCTACACCTTC
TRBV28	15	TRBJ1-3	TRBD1	CASSSTGGPGNTIYF	TGTGCCAGCAGTTCGACAGGGGGTCCTGGAAACACCATATATTTT
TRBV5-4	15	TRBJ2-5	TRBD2	CASSLGLAAQETQYF	TGTGCCAGCAGTCTGGGACTAGCGGCACAAGAGACCCAGTACTTC
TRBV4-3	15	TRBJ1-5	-	CASSQDAQYNQPQHF	TGCGCCAGCAGCCAAGATGCACAGTACAATCAGCCCCAGCATTTT
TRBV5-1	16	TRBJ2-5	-	CASSRTPFEGQETQYF	TGCGCCAGCAGCAGGACCCCTTTTGAGGGCCAAGAGACCCAGTACTTC
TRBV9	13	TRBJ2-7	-	CASSVQGGYEQYF	TGTGCCAGCAGCGTACAAGGGGGTTACGAGCAGTACTTC
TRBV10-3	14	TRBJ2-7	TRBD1	CAISESQGVYEQYF	TGTGCCATCAGTGAGTCGCAGGGGGTATACGAGCAGTACTTC
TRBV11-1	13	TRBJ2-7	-	CASSLSRVDEQYF	TGTGCCAGCAGCTTAAGCAGGGTGGACGAGCAGTACTTC
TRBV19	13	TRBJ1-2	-	CASSKGSEGGYTF	TGTGCCAGTAGTAAAGGGTCGGAGGGTGGCTACACCTTC
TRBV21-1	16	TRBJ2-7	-	CASSSQETVSSYEQYF	TGTGCCAGCAGCTCTCAGGAAACGGTGAGCTCCTACGAGCAGTACTTC
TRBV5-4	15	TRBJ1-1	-	CASSLPAGMNTEAFF	TGTGCCAGCAGCTTACCTGCAGGGATGAACACTGAAGCTTTCTTT
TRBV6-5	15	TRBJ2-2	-	CASSSPGGPPGELFF	TGTGCCAGCAGTTCGCCAGGGGGGCCCCCCGGGGAGCTGTTTTTT
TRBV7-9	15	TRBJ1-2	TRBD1	CASSPAGGAGYGYTF	TGTGCCAGCAGCCCAGCAGGGGGCGCAGGGTATGGCTACACCTTC
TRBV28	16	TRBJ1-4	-	CASSLSPGQMDEKLFF	TGTGCCAGCAGTTTATCCCCAGGGCAGATGGATGAAAAACTGTTTTTT
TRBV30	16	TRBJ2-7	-	CAWSLYPGSFSYEQYF	TGTGCCTGGAGTTTGTATCCGGGATCCTTTTCCTACGAGCAGTACTTC